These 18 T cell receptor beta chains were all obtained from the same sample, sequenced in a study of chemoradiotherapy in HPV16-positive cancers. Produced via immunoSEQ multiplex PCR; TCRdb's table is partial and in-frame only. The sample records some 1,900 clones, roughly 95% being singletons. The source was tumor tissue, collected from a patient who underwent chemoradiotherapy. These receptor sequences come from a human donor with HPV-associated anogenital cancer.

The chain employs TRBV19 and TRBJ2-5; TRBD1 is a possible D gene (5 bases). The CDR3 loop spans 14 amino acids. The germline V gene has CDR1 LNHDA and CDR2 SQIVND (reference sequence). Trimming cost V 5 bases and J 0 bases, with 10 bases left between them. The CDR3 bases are TGTGCCAGTAGTCCAAAGGGGTACCAAGAGACCCAGTACTTC. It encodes CASSPKGYQETQYF.

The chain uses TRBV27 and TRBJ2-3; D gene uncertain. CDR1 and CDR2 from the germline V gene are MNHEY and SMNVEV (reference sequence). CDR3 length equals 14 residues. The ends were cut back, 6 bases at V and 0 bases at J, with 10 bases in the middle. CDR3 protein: CASSLAPSTDTQYF. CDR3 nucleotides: TGTGCCAGCAGCCTGGCGCCTAGCACAGATACGCAGTATTTT.

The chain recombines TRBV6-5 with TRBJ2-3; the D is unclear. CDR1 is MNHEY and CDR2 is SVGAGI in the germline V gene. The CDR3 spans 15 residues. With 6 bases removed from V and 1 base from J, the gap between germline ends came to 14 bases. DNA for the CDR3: TGTGCCAGCAGCCTCGGTTCTCTTGGCACAGATACGCAGTATTTT. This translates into CASSLGSLGTDTQYF.

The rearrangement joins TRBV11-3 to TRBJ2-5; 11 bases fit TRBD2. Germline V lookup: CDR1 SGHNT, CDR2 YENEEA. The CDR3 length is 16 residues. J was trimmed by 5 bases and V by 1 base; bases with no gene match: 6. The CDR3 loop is CASSLAASGRTETQYF. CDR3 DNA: TGTGCCAGCAGCTTAGCGGCTAGCGGGAGGACCGAGACCCAGTACTTC.

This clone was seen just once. The CDR3 loop is CASSDSTSGGTDTQYF. CDR3 DNA: TGTGCCAGCAGTGACTCGACTAGCGGAGGCACAGATACGCAGTATTTT. This chain connects TRBV6-4 to TRBJ2-3, with 9 bases that match TRBD2. The V gene end was trimmed by 0 bases and the J gene end by 1 base; junction bases not matched to a gene: 2. The germline V gene has CDR1 MRHNA and CDR2 SNTAGT. The CDR3 loop spans 16 amino acids.

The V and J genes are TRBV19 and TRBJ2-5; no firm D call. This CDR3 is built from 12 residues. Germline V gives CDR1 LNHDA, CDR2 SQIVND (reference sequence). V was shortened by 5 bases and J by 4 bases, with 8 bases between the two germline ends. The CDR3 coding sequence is TGTGCCAGTAGTGACGACTCAGAGACCCAGTACTTC. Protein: CASSDDSETQYF.

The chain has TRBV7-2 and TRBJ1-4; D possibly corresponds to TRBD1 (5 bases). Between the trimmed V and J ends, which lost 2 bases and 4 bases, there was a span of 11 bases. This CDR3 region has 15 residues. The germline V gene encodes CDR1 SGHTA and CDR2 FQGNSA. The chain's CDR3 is CASSLLAGLNEKLFF. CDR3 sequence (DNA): TGTGCCAGCAGCTTACTGGCAGGGCTTAATGAAAAACTGTTTTTT.

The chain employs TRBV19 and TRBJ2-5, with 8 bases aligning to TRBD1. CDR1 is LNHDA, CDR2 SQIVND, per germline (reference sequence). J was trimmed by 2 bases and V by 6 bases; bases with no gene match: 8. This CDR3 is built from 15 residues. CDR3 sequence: CASSEFGQGQETQYF. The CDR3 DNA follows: TGTGCCAGTAGCGAGTTCGGACAGGGACAAGAGACCCAGTACTTC.

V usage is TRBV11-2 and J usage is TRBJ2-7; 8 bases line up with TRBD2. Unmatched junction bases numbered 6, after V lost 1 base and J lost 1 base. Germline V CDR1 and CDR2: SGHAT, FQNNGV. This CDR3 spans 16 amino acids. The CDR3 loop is CASSLVSGRRSYEQYF. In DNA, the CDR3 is TGTGCCAGCAGCTTAGTCAGCGGGAGACGGTCCTACGAGCAGTACTTC.

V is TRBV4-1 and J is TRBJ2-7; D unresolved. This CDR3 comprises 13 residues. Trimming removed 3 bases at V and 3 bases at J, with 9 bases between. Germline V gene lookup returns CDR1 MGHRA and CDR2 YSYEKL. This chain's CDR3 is CASSHLTDYEQYF. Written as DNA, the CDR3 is TGCGCCAGCAGCCACCTAACAGACTACGAGCAGTACTTC.

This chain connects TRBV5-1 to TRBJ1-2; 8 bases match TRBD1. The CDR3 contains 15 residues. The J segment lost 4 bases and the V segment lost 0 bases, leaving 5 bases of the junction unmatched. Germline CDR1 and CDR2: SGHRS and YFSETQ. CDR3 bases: TGCGCCAGCAGCTTGGAGCAGGGGGCTAGCTATGGCTACACCTTC. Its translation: CASSLEQGASYGYTF.

For the CDR3, the DNA is TGTGCCAGCAGCTCAATCGCCGGGACTAGCGTCCCCGGGGCGTCCTACAATGAGCAGTTCTTC. It is translated as CASSSIAGTSVPGASYNEQFF. The gene calls are TRBV7-7 and TRBJ2-1; TRBD2 matches 10 bases. Germline V CDR1 and CDR2: SSHAT, FNYEAQ (reference sequence). The CDR3 length is 21 residues. The J segment lost 1 base and the V segment lost 4 bases, leaving 19 bases of the junction unmatched.

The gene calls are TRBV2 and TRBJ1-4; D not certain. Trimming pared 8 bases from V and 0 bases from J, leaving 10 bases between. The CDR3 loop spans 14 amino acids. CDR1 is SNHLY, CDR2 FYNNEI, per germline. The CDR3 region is CASEGVATNEKLFF. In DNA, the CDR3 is TGTGCCAGCGAGGGAGTCGCAACTAATGAAAAACTGTTTTTT. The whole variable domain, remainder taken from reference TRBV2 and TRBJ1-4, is EPEVTQTPSHQVTQMGQEVILRCVPISNHLYFYWYRQILGQKVEFLVSFYNNEISEKSEIFDDQFSVERPDGSNFTLKIRSTKLEDSAMYFCASEGVATNEKLFFGSGTQLSVL.

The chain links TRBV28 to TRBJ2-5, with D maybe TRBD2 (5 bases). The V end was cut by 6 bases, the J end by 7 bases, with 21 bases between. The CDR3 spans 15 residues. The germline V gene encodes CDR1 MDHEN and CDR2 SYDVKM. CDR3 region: CASRPRLEGPGTQYF. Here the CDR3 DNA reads TGTGCCAGCAGACCCCGGCTTGAGGGCCCGGGGACCCAGTACTTC.

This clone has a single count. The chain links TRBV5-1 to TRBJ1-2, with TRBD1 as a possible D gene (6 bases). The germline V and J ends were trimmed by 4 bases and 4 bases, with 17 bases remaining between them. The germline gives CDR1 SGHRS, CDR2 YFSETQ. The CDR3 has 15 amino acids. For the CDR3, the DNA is TGCGCCAGCAGCCCACAGGGCGACTGGACCTATGGCTACACCTTC. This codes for CASSPQGDWTYGYTF.

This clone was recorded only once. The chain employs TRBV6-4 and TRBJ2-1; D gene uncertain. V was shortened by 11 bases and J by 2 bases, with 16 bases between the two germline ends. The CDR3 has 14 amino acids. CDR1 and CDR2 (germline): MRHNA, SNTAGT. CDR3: CAPRLGIPYNEQFF. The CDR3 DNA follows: TGTGCCCCCAGGCTAGGGATCCCCTACAATGAGCAGTTCTTC.

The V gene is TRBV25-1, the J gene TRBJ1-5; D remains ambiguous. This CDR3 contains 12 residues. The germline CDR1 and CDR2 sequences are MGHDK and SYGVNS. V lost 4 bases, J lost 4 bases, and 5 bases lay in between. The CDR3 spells CASSGGNQPQHF. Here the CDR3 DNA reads TGTGCCAGCAGTGGCGGTAATCAGCCCCAGCATTTT.

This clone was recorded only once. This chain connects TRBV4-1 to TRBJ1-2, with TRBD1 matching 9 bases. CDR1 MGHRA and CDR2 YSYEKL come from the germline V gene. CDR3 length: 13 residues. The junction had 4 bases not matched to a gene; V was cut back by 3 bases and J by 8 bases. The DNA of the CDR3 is TGCGCCAGCAGCCAGGACAGGGGTCGAGGCTACACCTTC. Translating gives CASSQDRGRGYTF.